The rows below give T cell receptor beta chains drawn from one sample of a study of blood T cell repertoires in COVID-19. Produced via immunoSEQ multiplex PCR; TCRdb's table is partial and in-frame only. The sample carries a few hundred thousand clones, over 85% recorded once. What was sequenced was peripheral blood. The receptors derive from a man aged 18-30 years with COVID-19, enrolled during active disease. The CDR3 runs from the conserved cysteine through the conserved F or W. Each record gives: J gene, clone size, D gene, V gene, CDR3 length, CDR3 DNA, CDR3 protein. D genes are given only for firm matches. Clone size is not always given. Where it is, it says once, few, many or a class for expanded clones.

>TRBJ1-1|once|-|TRBV29-1|12
TGCAGCGTGGCCCGGGGGGTCACTGAAGCTTTCTTT
CSVARGVTEAFF
>TRBJ2-5|-|TRBD2|TRBV5-1|17
TGCGCCAGCAGCTTGGCCAGCGGGGGGAACTTTCAAGAGACCCAGTACTTC
CASSLASGGNFQETQYF
>TRBJ2-2|-|TRBD1|TRBV7-2|15
TGTGCCAGCAGCCCAAGGACAGGGAACACCGGGGAGCTGTTTTTT
CASSPRTGNTGELFF
>TRBJ2-3|-|-|TRBV5-1|14
TGCGCCAGCTACTCTAGCGAGCGCACAGATACGCAGTATTTT
CASYSSERTDTQYF
>TRBJ1-6|-|-|TRBV12-3/TRBV12-4|11
TGTGCCAGCAGTTTGAGGGCAAGACTCCACTTT
CASSLRARLHF
>TRBJ1-4|-|-|TRBV7-9|13
TGTGCCAGCAGCTTAAGAGGGAATGAAAAACTGTTTTTT
CASSLRGNEKLFF
>TRBJ1-5|-|-|TRBV21-1|17
TGTGCCAGCAGACCTTACGATCCGGACAGGCGAGGACAGCCCCAGCATTTT
CASRPYDPDRRGQPQHF
>TRBJ1-1|-|-|TRBV27|16
TGTGCCAGCAGTTTATGGTTGGGGACATCGTCCACTGAAGCTTTCTTT
CASSLWLGTSSTEAFF
>TRBJ1-1|-|-|TRBV7-2|13
TGTGCCAGCTTGAGGACAATGAACACTGAAGCTTTCTTT
CASLRTMNTEAFF
>TRBJ2-1|once|-|TRBV29-1|14
TGCAGCGTCCAATGGGCAGGGATTGTCAATGAGCAGTTCTTC
CSVQWAGIVNEQFF
>TRBJ1-1|-|TRBD1|TRBV2|14
TGTGCCAGCAGCCCCGAACAGGGGTTCCTTGAAGCTTTCTTT
CASSPEQGFLEAFF
>TRBJ2-2|-|TRBD2|TRBV7-2|17
TGTGCCAGCAGTCCGCCTGGAGTAGCGGGAGGAACCGGGGAGCTGTTTTTT
CASSPPGVAGGTGELFF
>TRBJ2-2|-|-|TRBV6-5|14
TGTGCCAGCAGTCCCCAGGGCAGCCCCGGGGAGCTGTTTTTT
CASSPQGSPGELFF
>TRBJ2-2|-|TRBD1|TRBV18|16
TGTGCCAGCTCAGATCGGGACAGAGCGAACACCGGGGAGCTGTTTTTT
CASSDRDRANTGELFF
>TRBJ2-3|-|-|TRBV6-5|14
TGTGCCAGCAGCATCACGGTGGGCACAGATACGCAGTATTTT
CASSITVGTDTQYF
>TRBJ1-2|-|TRBD1|TRBV27|15
TGTGCCAGCAGTTTATCGACAGGGACCCTCTATGGCTACACCTTC
CASSLSTGTLYGYTF
>TRBJ2-7|once|-|TRBV12-3/TRBV12-4|13
TGTGCCAGCCGGGACAAGACTGGCTACGAGCAGTACTTC
CASRDKTGYEQYF
>TRBJ2-1|-|-|TRBV2|14
TGTGCCAGCAGGGCGGCCTACTCCTACAATGAGCAGTTCTTC
CASRAAYSYNEQFF
>TRBJ2-1|-|-|TRBV7-2|16
TGTGCCAGCAGCTTAGTACGCGGACTCGGGAACAATGAGCAGTTCTTC
CASSLVRGLGNNEQFF
>TRBJ1-2|-|TRBD1|TRBV5-1|15
TGCGCCAGCAGCTTGGGACAGGGGGGAATCTATGGCTACACCTTC
CASSLGQGGIYGYTF
>TRBJ1-4|-|TRBD1|TRBV18|15
TGTGCCAGCTCATCAACCGGGACAGGGCTTGAAAAACTGTTTTTT
CASSSTGTGLEKLFF
>TRBJ1-2|-|TRBD1|TRBV2|15
TGTGCCAGCAGTGAACGGACAGGCTCCGGGTATGGCTACACCTTC
CASSERTGSGYGYTF
>TRBJ2-3|-|TRBD2|TRBV7-6|18
TGTGCCAGCAGCTTAAGGACTAGCGGGGGGGCCTATTTAGATACGCAGTATTTT
CASSLRTSGGAYLDTQYF
>TRBJ2-3|-|TRBD2|TRBV4-1|16
TGCGCCAGCAGCCAAGATGCTAGCGGGAGCCCAGATACGCAGTATTTT
CASSQDASGSPDTQYF
>TRBJ1-5|-|-|TRBV2|15
TGTGCCAGCACGTGGGACCCAGGGGAAAAACAGCCCCAGCATTTT
CASTWDPGEKQPQHF
>TRBJ2-1|-|TRBD2|TRBV2|19
TGTGCCAGCAGTGAGCGGTATGTTAGCGGGGGGGGTCCCTACAATGAGCAGTTCTTC
CASSERYVSGGGPYNEQFF
>TRBJ1-4|few|-|TRBV10-2|13
TGCGCCAGTAGCAGGGGCAGAAGTGAAAAACTGTTTTTT
CASSRGRSEKLFF
>TRBJ2-3|-|-|TRBV5-1|14
TGCGCCAGCAGCTTCGGCGGGGTGGGAGATACGCAGTATTTT
CASSFGGVGDTQYF
>TRBJ2-1|-|TRBD1|TRBV7-2|15
TGTGCCAGCAGCTTAGGGTGGGCAGGGGGCGATGAGCAGTTCTTC
CASSLGWAGGDEQFF
>TRBJ2-5|-|TRBD1|TRBV28|16
TGTGCCAGCAGTTCTCCACAGGGGGCTGGGGAGGGGACCCAGTACTTC
CASSSPQGAGEGTQYF
>TRBJ2-7|-|TRBD2|TRBV7-6|15
TGTGCCAGCAGCTTAGGGCCGGCGGGAGGGGACGAGCAGTACTTC
CASSLGPAGGDEQYF
>TRBJ2-2|few|TRBD2|TRBV11-3|20
TGTGCCAGCAGCCCCGCGGGACTAGCGGGAGGCCTCTCGAACACCGGGGAGCTGTTTTTT
CASSPAGLAGGLSNTGELFF
>TRBJ2-2|-|TRBD1|TRBV5-8|15
TGTGCCAGCATCCTGGGACAGGTACCGACCGGGGAGCTGTTTTTT
CASILGQVPTGELFF
>TRBJ2-1|-|-|TRBV11-3|13
TGTGCCAGCAGCTTAGTGATAGGGAGTGAGCAGTTCTTC
CASSLVIGSEQFF
>TRBJ2-7|-|-|TRBV5-4|12
TGTGCCAGCAGCTTGGGAAAGAGCGAGCAGTACTTC
CASSLGKSEQYF
>TRBJ1-5|-|TRBD1|TRBV19|15
TGTGCCAGTAGCTCAGGGGGTAGGAGCAATCAGCCCCAGCATTTT
CASSSGGRSNQPQHF
>TRBJ2-5|-|TRBD2|TRBV5-1|18
TGCGCCAGCAGCTTGGGAGTAGCGGGGTCTTCCAGTCAAGAGACCCAGTACTTC
CASSLGVAGSSSQETQYF
>TRBJ1-1|-|TRBD1|TRBV3-1/TRBV3-2|14
TGTGCCAGCAGCCAGGGGACAGGGGGCACTGAAGCTTTCTTT
CASSQGTGGTEAFF
>TRBJ2-3|-|-|TRBV29-1|12
TGCAGCCCGAGCGAGGCCACAGATACGCAGTATTTT
CSPSEATDTQYF
>TRBJ2-5|-|-|TRBV9|15
TGTGCCAGCAGCGTGTGGGCTAGCGTCGAAGAGACCCAGTACTTC
CASSVWASVEETQYF
>TRBJ2-1|-|-|TRBV2|14
TGTGCCAGCAGCCCAGGGGTCAGCTACAATGAGCAGTTCTTC
CASSPGVSYNEQFF